The sequence of this T cell receptor (beta chain) was determined in a study of T cell responses to AZD1222 COVID-19 vaccine. Overall study results and limits: Unmutated variant regions reportedly attract nearly half of all spike-specific TCRs.

Sequencing was performed with immunoSEQ multiplex PCR; in TCRdb, only in-frame clones are kept and a portion is missing. The sample yields 150,000 to 250,000 clones, approximately 93% seen once. CDR1 and CDR2 (germline): LGHDT, YNNKEL (reference sequence). This CDR3 has 15 amino acids. The trim removed 2 bases at V and 11 bases at J, leaving 9 bases unmatched. As regards this clone: No antigen is known for it.

The receptor comes from an adult who received the AZD1222 COVID-19 vaccine. The sample consisted of peripheral blood, taken 28 days after the second AZD1222 dose. The chain links TRBV3-1 (or the pseudogene TRBV3-2) to TRBJ1-5, with TRBD1 matching 10 bases. The CDR3 DNA reads TGTGCCAGCAGCCAAACCGGGACAGGGGCCGGAGCCCAGCATTTT. This codes for CASSQTGTGAGAQHF.